This TCR beta chain comes out of a study of cytomegalovirus exposure and HLA in healthy donors. A multiplex PCR was run with 60 Vbeta primers and 13 Jbeta primers. Using immunoSEQ multiplex PCR, the repertoire was profiled, and TCRdb retains in-frame clones only, with some absent. This sample has around 140,000 clones, with roughly 9.6% found just once. The CDR3 covers 15 residues. Trimming removed 0 bases from V and 2 bases from J, with 11 bases in between. Germline loops: CDR1 SEHNR, CDR2 FQNEAQ (reference sequence). V gene TRBV7-9 combines with J gene TRBJ2-7; D call uncertain. Material for sequencing was PBMCs. The receptor comes from a middle-aged woman in good health and CMV-seropositive. CDR3: CASSLAAGATYEQYF. The CDR3 DNA sequence: TGTGCCAGCAGCTTAGCGGCAGGCGCTACCTACGAGCAGTACTTC.